Shown below are 4 T cell receptor beta chains from a single sample sequenced in a study of blood T cell repertoires in COVID-19. Repertoires were generated with immunoSEQ multiplex PCR, while TCRdb's copy carries only in-frame clones and drops some. The profile covers about 430,000 clones, with 70% to 90% appearing a single time and approximately 1.3% taken by the ten largest. The specimen was PBMCs or T cells enriched from blood (not recorded which). Receptors originate from a woman under 30 who had been exposed to COVID-19.

The chain recombines TRBV27 with TRBJ2-7; 9 nucleotides line up with TRBD2. The germline V gene encodes CDR1 MNHEY and CDR2 SMNVEV (reference sequence). This CDR3 has 15 residues. The ends lost 3 bases at V and 3 bases at J; junction bases unmatched: 6. The chain's CDR3 is CASSFRLADVYEQYF. Here the CDR3 DNA reads TGTGCCAGCAGTTTCAGACTAGCGGATGTCTACGAGCAGTACTTC.

The V call is TRBV28, the J call TRBJ1-3, with 7 nucleotides matching TRBD1. The CDR3 length is 15 residues. Germline CDR1 is MDHEN and CDR2 is SYDVKM. The junction had 5 bases not matched to a gene; V was cut back by 6 bases and J by 0 bases. The CDR3, as DNA: TGTGCCAGCAGATCGGGACAGCTCTCTGGAAACACCATATATTTT. It specifies CASRSGQLSGNTIYF.

V and J are TRBV7-9 and TRBJ1-4; D may be TRBD1 (6 bases). Germline V gives CDR1 SEHNR, CDR2 FQNEAQ (reference sequence). The CDR3 sequence is 15 residues long. Between the trimmed V and J ends, which lost 4 bases and 7 bases, there was a span of 16 bases. The CDR3 loop is CASSYFGDNSEKLFF. CDR3 sequence (DNA): TGTGCCAGCAGCTACTTTGGGGACAACTCTGAAAAACTGTTTTTT.

This clone occurred once. This chain joins TRBV5-1 and TRBJ2-5, with D possibly being TRBD1 (6 bases). V shed 2 bases and J shed 5 bases, with 13 bases lying between them. Germline V gene lookup returns CDR1 SGHRS and CDR2 YFSETQ. CDR3 length: 14 residues. CDR3 nucleotides: TGCGCCAGCAGCTTACTATTTCAGGGGGAGACCCAGTACTTC. This translates into CASSLLFQGETQYF.